This TCR beta chain appears in the sequencing data of a study of blood T cell repertoires in COVID-19. This clone was detected once. Trimming removed 5 bases from V and 7 bases from J, with 5 bases in between. The CDR3 is made up of 11 amino acids. Germline V gene lookup returns CDR1 SEHNR and CDR2 FQNEAQ (reference sequence). Only in-frame clones appear in the TCRdb table, and some are missing; sequencing was by immunoSEQ multiplex PCR. This sample yields some 80,000 clones, of which over 60% are seen a single time; around 21% belongs to the top ten. The clonotype was recovered from a woman older than 75 with active or convalescent COVID-19. V is TRBV7-9 and J is TRBJ2-2, with D unclear. The material sequenced was peripheral blood. The DNA for the CDR3 is TGTGCCAGCAGCCAGTACGGGGAGCTGTTTTTT. Protein sequence: CASSQYGELFF.